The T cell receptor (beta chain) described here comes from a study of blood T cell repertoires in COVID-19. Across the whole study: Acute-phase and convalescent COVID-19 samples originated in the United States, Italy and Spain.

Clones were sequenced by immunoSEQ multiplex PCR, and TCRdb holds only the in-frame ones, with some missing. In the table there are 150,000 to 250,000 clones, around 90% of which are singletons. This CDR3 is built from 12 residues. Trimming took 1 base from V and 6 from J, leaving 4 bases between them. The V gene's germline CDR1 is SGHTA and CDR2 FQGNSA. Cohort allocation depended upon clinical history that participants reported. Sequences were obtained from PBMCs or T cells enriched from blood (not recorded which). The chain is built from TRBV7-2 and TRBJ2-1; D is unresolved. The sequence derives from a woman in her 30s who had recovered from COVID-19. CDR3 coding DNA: TGTGCCAGCAGCTTAGACTTCAATGAGCAGTTCTTC. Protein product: CASSLDFNEQFF.